This T cell receptor (beta chain) was found in a study of beta chain features in type 1 diabetes. The whole isolated RNA underwent reverse transcription, so sequencing captured expressed TCRB transcripts. Some clones are missing from TCRdb's copy, which holds only in-frame ones; the method was immunoSEQ multiplex PCR. The repertoire holds roughly 50,000 clones, roughly 39% seen once, with about 1.5% in the top ten. Concerning this clone itself: The antigen remains unidentified.

V shed 3 bases and J shed 4 bases, with 12 bases lying between them. Looked up from germline, CDR1 is MDHEN and CDR2 is SYDVKM. CDR3 length: 14 residues. Study-wide results and limits: Moderately but significantly shorter TCRB CDR3s were found in Type 1 diabetes patients in all four CD4+ subsets.

The clonotype originates from a man aged 30 to 39 with type 1 diabetes. The V gene is TRBV28, the J gene TRBJ1-2; D is unclear. The specimen was Tregs from blood. The CDR3 DNA reads TGTGCCAGCAGTTTGGTATCCAGTGGCTATGGCTACACCTTC. Translated: CASSLVSSGYGYTF.